This is a list of T cell receptor beta chains from one sample in a study of STAT5B mutations in CD4+ large granular lymphocyte leukemia. Method: immunoSEQ multiplex PCR; TCRdb's copy keeps in-frame clones and lacks some. Altogether about 48,000 clones are present, about 70% being singletons, with the ten largest covering less than 2%. The sequenced sample was CD4+ T cells from blood buffy coats. These receptors were obtained from a human donor in good health. Each CDR3 is given with its conserved first and last residue. A D gene is named only where the DNA matches it firmly.

>TRBJ2-2|TRBD2|TRBV7-3
CASSPLAGVNTGELFF
>TRBJ2-3|TRBD1|TRBV29-1
CSVEGQGGADTQYF
>TRBJ1-5|-|TRBV19
CASSHRDGYSNQPQHF
>TRBJ2-5|TRBD1|TRBV5-4
CASSRQGAGGETQYF
>TRBJ1-2|-|TRBV10-3
CAISDGAANYGYTF
>TRBJ2-5|TRBD2|TRBV7-9
CASSSLALRETQYF
>TRBJ2-7|-|TRBV11-3
CASSWREGYEQYF
>TRBJ2-7|-|TRBV7-9
CASSLDLYEQYF
>TRBJ2-1|-|TRBV7-9
CASSPPSYNEQFF
>TRBJ1-4|-|TRBV18
CASSPPSPQNEKLFF
>TRBJ1-1|-|TRBV2
CASGSDGNTEAFF
>TRBJ2-5|-|TRBV18
CASSPGRTDQETQYF
>TRBJ2-3|-|TRBV18
CASSPPLGGADTQYF
>TRBJ2-5|-|TRBV2
CASSAQGPGETQYF
>TRBJ1-2|TRBD1|TRBV29-1
CSVGGGGATYGYTF
>TRBJ1-2|-|TRBV6-5
CASRESAHGYTF
>TRBJ1-2|-|TRBV18
CASSPPSTGTFTGYTF
>TRBJ1-2|TRBD1|TRBV28
CASSSTGTGDDYGYTF
>TRBJ2-5|-|TRBV21-1
CASSEAGEQETQYF
>TRBJ1-5|-|TRBV6-6
CASSFDNSNQPQHF
>TRBJ2-5|-|TRBV7-2
CASSSIHSGAETQYF
>TRBJ2-1|-|TRBV7-9
CASSLGSDNEQFF
>TRBJ1-1|-|TRBV18
CASSAQENTEAFF
>TRBJ1-2|TRBD1|TRBV27
CASSPRQGAYGYTF
>TRBJ2-3|-|TRBV14
CASSRYIGGTDTQYF
>TRBJ1-2|TRBD1|TRBV30
CAGWEGAYGYTF
>TRBJ2-3|TRBD2|TRBV9
CASSVVSAGGFTDTQYF
>TRBJ1-4|-|TRBV28
CASSLNEKLFF
>TRBJ2-5|TRBD2|TRBV5-4
CASSLKLAGQETQYF
>TRBJ1-2|-|TRBV6-5
CASRPGANYGYTF
>TRBJ1-5|-|TRBV12-5
CARRANQPQHF
>TRBJ1-1|-|TRBV18
CASSRARAENTEAFF
>TRBJ2-2|-|TRBV2
CASREGRGDTRELFF
>TRBJ2-5|-|TRBV9
CASSVSLASETQYF
>TRBJ1-1|-|TRBV4-1
CASSQDSTGVRTEAFF
>TRBJ2-7|-|TRBV9
CASSAEGRGDEQYF
>TRBJ1-1|TRBD1|TRBV2
CASPGGGQNTEAFF
>TRBJ2-7|-|TRBV28
CASQHYSVPYEQYF
>TRBJ1-1|-|TRBV4-1
CASSHPDSPNTEAFF
>TRBJ2-7|TRBD2|TRBV7-8
CASSLAGLDYEQYF
>TRBJ2-7|-|TRBV11-2
CASSPRKAGDTYEQYF
>TRBJ1-1|-|TRBV6-6
CASSYVENTEAFF
>TRBJ1-1|TRBD1|TRBV5-5
CASSAGQGMNTEAFF
>TRBJ2-3|TRBD2|TRBV30
CAWSASGGDTQYF
>TRBJ1-6|TRBD1|TRBV30
CAWSVGVTGGSISPLHF
>TRBJ2-2|-|TRBV5-1
CASSLVPVGGELFF
>TRBJ1-1|TRBD1|TRBV18
CASSPMTGGTEAFF
>TRBJ1-3|-|TRBV7-9
CASSLAGNPSGNTIYF
>TRBJ2-5|-|TRBV5-1
CASSLAGALGETQYF
>TRBJ1-4|-|TRBV18
CASSQGIATNEKLFF
>TRBJ2-5|-|TRBV5-5
CASSLGGAQETQYF
>TRBJ1-4|-|TRBV5-1
CASSASDVSNEKLFF
>TRBJ1-2|-|TRBV10-3
CAISASSGEGGYTF
>TRBJ1-1|-|TRBV6-5
CASSYKGGTEAFF
>TRBJ2-7|TRBD2|TRBV30
CAWSFGGGSYEQYF
>TRBJ2-3|-|TRBV25-1
CASSGLISGTQYF